These 29 T cell receptor beta chains were all obtained from the same sample, sequenced in a study of human T cells and chemical hapten exposure. Time point defined: pre-sensitization, week 0. Treatment defined: therapeutic diphenylcyclopropenone sensitization with weekly scalp DPC. TCRdb called the RACE reads again in MiXCR, with one record for every CDR3 protein. The repertoire holds around 300,000 distinct CDR3 sequences, with around 5.5% as singletons. Material: whole blood, obtained in connection with sensitization to the hapten diphenylcyclopropenone (DPC). The source is a woman aged 18-30 years with alopecia areata. Some clones in this sample may be carry-over from other donors' samples.

This clonotype has only a few counts. This sequence joins TRBV24-1 and TRBJ1-2, with no clear D. With 8 bases removed from V and 5 bases from J, the gap between germline ends came to 14 bases. CDR1 and CDR2 from the germline V gene are KGHDR and SFDVKD. CDR3 length: 13 residues. The CDR3 loop is CATIGRNSYGYTF. DNA for the CDR3: TGTGCCACCATCGGACGGAATAGTTATGGCTACACCTTC.

This clonotype has a handful of counts. The chain carries TRBV12-3 or TRBV12-4 and TRBJ1-1; D remains ambiguous. The CDR3 is 14 residues long. V was shortened by 5 bases and J by 7 bases, with 17 bases between the two germline ends. CDR3 nucleotides: TGTGCCAGCAGTACCAACCCACCGGGGAATGAAGCTTTCTTT. As protein: CASSTNPPGNEAFF.

This clonotype was seen a handful of times. This chain uses TRBV6-2 or TRBV6-3 with TRBJ1-6, with unresolved D. Germline CDR1 MNHEY, CDR2 SVGEGT. The CDR3 is made up of 13 amino acids. Trimming took off 0 bases at V and 15 bases at J, with 12 bases between the two ends. This chain's CDR3 is CASSYSAGMLLHF. CDR3 in DNA: TGTGCCAGCAGTTACTCTGCAGGAATGCTCCTCCACTTT.

This clonotype was picked up many times. V usage is TRBV20-1 and J usage is TRBJ1-6; 8 bases are a match to TRBD1. Trimming removed 3 bases from V and 7 bases from J; junction bases left unmatched: 2. The CDR3 totals 13 residues. The germline V gene has CDR1 DFQATT and CDR2 SNEGSKA (reference sequence). The CDR3 spells CSARGTGNSPLHF. The CDR3, as DNA: TGCAGTGCTAGGGGGACAGGCAATTCACCCCTCCACTTT.

This clonotype was seen a few times. This chain joins TRBV28 and TRBJ1-4; D is undetermined. Between the trimmed V and J ends, which lost 2 bases and 0 bases, there was a span of 13 bases. The CDR3 is 17 amino acids. In germline, CDR1 is MDHEN, CDR2 SYDVKM. The CDR3 region has the DNA TGTGCCAGCAGTTTAGTTTTAGGGTTTGCAACTAATGAAAAACTGTTTTTT. Its translation is CASSLVLGFATNEKLFF.

The CDR3 reads CASSQDTISGNTIYF. CDR3 bases: TGTGCCAGCAGCCAGGACACGATCTCTGGAAACACCATATATTTT. This chain links TRBV3-1 with TRBJ1-3; the D gene is possibly TRBD1 (5 bases). Per germline, CDR1 LGHDT and CDR2 YNNKEL (reference sequence). The CDR3 runs 15 residues. V lost 3 bases and J 0 bases, leaving 9 bases between the germline ends.

The rearrangement uses TRBV3-1 and TRBJ2-1; the D is unclear. CDR3 length: 15 residues. CDR1 LGHDT and CDR2 YNNKEL come from the germline V gene (reference sequence). V was shortened by 5 bases and J by 5 bases, with 16 bases between the two germline ends. CDR3 DNA sequence: TGTGCCAGCAGCACCCGGGCCCGAACTGACAATGAGCAGTTCTTC. Its protein product is CASSTRARTDNEQFF.

This clonotype was seen at least ten times. V usage is TRBV28 and J usage is TRBJ1-5; 11 bases align to TRBD1. This CDR3 contains 15 residues. With V trimmed by 6 bases and J by 1 base, 2 bases remained unmatched. CDR1 MDHEN and CDR2 SYDVKM come from the germline V gene. CDR3 amino acids: CASRRTGGSNQPQHF. CDR3 nucleotides: TGTGCCAGCAGGCGGACAGGGGGCAGCAATCAGCCCCAGCATTTT.

This clonotype was detected only a few times. The gene calls are TRBV4-3 and TRBJ1-3; a weak D match, TRBD1 (5 bases). Trimming pared 0 bases from V and 4 bases from J, leaving 19 bases between. Germline CDR1 and CDR2: LGHNA and YSLEER. The CDR3 length is 18 residues. CDR3 in DNA: TGCGCCAGCAGCCAAGAGGTGGGGGGATCGGCGCTGGGAAACACCATATATTTT. Its translation is CASSQEVGGSALGNTIYF.

In this sample, this clonotype turned up a few times. The gene calls are TRBV12-3 or TRBV12-4 and TRBJ2-5, with 8 bases aligning to TRBD2. The CDR3 length is 15 residues. The V and J ends lost 10 bases and 9 bases, in that order; junction bases with no gene match: 19. CDR3 sequence: CATVDLRGLASPQYF. CDR3 nucleotide sequence: TGTGCCACCGTGGACTTGAGAGGACTAGCCTCTCCCCAGTACTTC.

The rearrangement joins TRBV27 to TRBJ2-1; D is ambiguous. The CDR3 length is 15 residues. Germline V CDR1 and CDR2: MNHEY, SMNVEV (reference sequence). Trimming removed 5 bases at V and 0 bases at J, with 11 bases between. The CDR3 region has the DNA TGTGCCAGCAGTCTCCAGGAGAGCTCCTACAATGAGCAGTTCTTC. Translation: CASSLQESSYNEQFF.

V gene TRBV3-1 combines with J gene TRBJ2-2, with D hard to call. The CDR3 is 15 amino acids. The germline gives CDR1 LGHDT, CDR2 YNNKEL (reference sequence). V dropped 0 bases and J dropped 0 bases, with 5 bases sitting between them. The CDR3 DNA reads as TGTGCCAGCAGCCAAGAATCCGCGAACACCGGGGAGCTGTTTTTT. Protein sequence: CASSQESANTGELFF. Based on the CDR3 plus reference TRBV3-1 and TRBJ2-2, the full variable domain is DTAVSQTPKYLVTQMGNDKSIKCEQNLGHDTMYWYKQDSKKFLKIMFSYNNKELIINETVPNRFSPKSPDKAHLNLHINSLELGDSAVYFCASSQESANTGELFFGEGSRLTVL.

In its sample, this clonotype was seen many times. The chain is built from TRBV11-2 and TRBJ2-4; D is unclear. The V and J ends lost 1 base and 0 bases respectively, with 13 bases between them. The germline V gene has CDR1 SGHAT and CDR2 FQNNGV. This CDR3 has 17 amino acids. The CDR3 region has the DNA TGTGCCAGCAGCTTAGTGGACGGCCACCTAGCCAAAAACATTCAGTACTTC. This translates into CASSLVDGHLAKNIQYF.

This rearrangement joins TRBV2 to TRBJ1-2; unclear D gene. Germline V lookup: CDR1 SNHLY, CDR2 FYNNEI. This CDR3 has 13 residues. Trimming pared 4 bases from V and 6 bases from J, leaving 12 bases between. Here the CDR3 reads CASSAQGPDGYTF. The CDR3 DNA reads TGTGCCAGCAGTGCTCAAGGGCCGGATGGCTACACCTTC.

This clonotype was counted at least ten times. The DNA for the CDR3 is TGTGCCAGCCTAGGGACAGGGAAGGCCGGGGAGCTGTTTTTT. It is translated as CASLGTGKAGELFF. This chain uses TRBV6-5 with TRBJ2-2; 9 bases are a match to TRBD1. After removal of 8 bases from V and 6 bases from J, the junction contained 7 bases not matched to a gene. The CDR3 length is 14 residues. Per germline, CDR1 MNHEY and CDR2 SVGAGI.

This clonotype has ten or more counts. The V call is TRBV27, the J call TRBJ2-6, with D perhaps TRBD1 (6 bases). The CDR3 is made up of 16 amino acids. V was trimmed by 6 bases and J by 0 bases, leaving 12 bases between them. Germline-derived CDR1 and CDR2 are MNHEY and SMNVEV (reference sequence). CDR3 in DNA: TGTGCCAGCAGCCCCGGGACACCCTCTGGGGCCAACGTCCTGACTTTC. Translated: CASSPGTPSGANVLTF.

This chain joins TRBV7-9 and TRBJ1-3; no clear D gene. The CDR3 totals 18 residues. Trimming pared 2 bases from V and 1 base from J, leaving 18 bases between. Germline-derived CDR1 and CDR2 are SEHNR and FQNEAQ (reference sequence). CDR3 bases: TGTGCCAGCAGCTTAAGTTCGATGGCAGGACCTTCTGGAAACACCATATATTTT. Amino acid sequence: CASSLSSMAGPSGNTIYF.

The chain is built from TRBV6-5 and TRBJ2-3; 12 positions agree with TRBD2. The CDR3 is made up of 16 amino acids. Germline values: CDR1 MNHEY, CDR2 SVGAGI. The junction had 8 bases not matched to a gene; V was cut back by 4 bases and J by 6 bases. This CDR3 reads CASSSSGGESSDTQYF. Here the CDR3 DNA reads TGTGCCAGCAGTTCTAGCGGGGGGGAGAGCTCCGATACGCAGTATTTT.

This clonotype was seen repeatedly, ten times or more. The chain has TRBV2 and TRBJ2-3, with D unresolved. This CDR3 comprises 11 residues. Germline V gene lookup returns CDR1 SNHLY and CDR2 FYNNEI. With 4 bases removed from V and 5 bases from J, the gap between germline ends came to 4 bases. In DNA, the CDR3 is TGTGCCAGCAGTGTGTTAGATACGCAGTATTTT. Translated: CASSVLDTQYF. Full variable domain (rest looked up from reference TRBV2 and TRBJ2-3): EPEVTQTPSHQVTQMGQEVILRCVPISNHLYFYWYRQILGQKVEFLVSFYNNEISEKSEIFDDQFSVERPDGSNFTLKIRSTKLEDSAMYFCASSVLDTQYFGPGTRLTVL.

This clonotype has just a few counts. This chain uses TRBV3-1 with TRBJ1-1; tentative D call: TRBD1 (5 bases). Trimming took off 1 base at V and 5 bases at J, with 17 bases between the two ends. CDR1 is LGHDT, CDR2 YNNKEL, per germline (reference sequence). The CDR3 has 16 residues. CDR3 DNA sequence: TGTGCCAGCAGCCAAGGGACTGAGGCAGGGCTGACTGAAGCTTTCTTT. It codes for CASSQGTEAGLTEAFF.

The sample holds many counts of this clonotype. The CDR3 is CASRAGPSTDTQYF. For the CDR3, the DNA is TGTGCCAGCAGAGCAGGGCCGAGCACAGATACGCAGTATTTT. This chain uses TRBV10-3 with TRBJ2-3; a weak D match, TRBD1 (5 bases). The CDR3 totals 14 residues. Trimming removed 10 bases from V and 0 bases from J, with 14 bases in between. Germline loops: CDR1 ENHRY, CDR2 SYGVKD.

This clonotype was counted ten times or more. The genes are TRBV10-3 and TRBJ1-2, with 8 bases aligning to TRBD1. The CDR3 has 13 amino acids. V shed 4 bases, J shed 8 bases, and the junction held 6 bases outside the gene matches. In germline, CDR1 is ENHRY, CDR2 SYGVKD. The CDR3, as DNA: TGTGCCATCAGTGCGGACAGGGTAAGCGGCTACACCTTC. Encoded protein: CAISADRVSGYTF.

This clonotype was seen a few times. The gene calls are TRBV9 and TRBJ2-1, with no clear D. The V and J ends lost 2 bases and 0 bases respectively, with 3 bases between them. The CDR3 is 13 residues long. Looked up from germline, CDR1 is SGDLS and CDR2 is YYNGEE. The CDR3 sequence: CASSVASYNEQFF. The CDR3 coding sequence is TGTGCCAGCAGCGTCGCCTCCTACAATGAGCAGTTCTTC.

This clonotype was detected a few times. The chain carries TRBV5-1 and TRBJ1-2, with unresolved D. CDR1 is SGHRS and CDR2 is YFSETQ in the germline V gene. The germline V and J ends were trimmed by 0 bases and 4 bases, with 10 bases remaining between them. The CDR3 covers 14 residues. In DNA, the CDR3 is TGCGCCAGCAGCTTGGGCAGCAGACCCTATGGCTACACCTTC. It codes for CASSLGSRPYGYTF.

V is TRBV4-3 and J is TRBJ1-6; D may be TRBD1 (6 bases). CDR1 and CDR2 from the germline V gene are LGHNA and YSLEER. CDR3 length: 19 residues. V lost 0 bases to trimming and J lost 10 bases, with 25 bases between them. This CDR3 reads CASSQDVLKGGARGSPLHF. CDR3 nucleotides: TGCGCCAGCAGCCAAGATGTACTCAAGGGGGGGGCCCGGGGATCACCCCTCCACTTT.

In its sample, this clonotype was seen a few times. The chain combines TRBV6-1 with TRBJ2-1, with 7 bases fitting TRBD2. The CDR3 has 15 residues. Germline CDR1 is MNHNS and CDR2 is SASEGT. V was clipped by 0 bases and J by 3 bases; unmatched bases: 2. CDR3 nucleotide sequence: TGTGCCAGCAGTGAAGCGGGGGGGATCTACAATGAGCAGTTCTTC. Encoded protein: CASSEAGGIYNEQFF.

This sequence joins TRBV6-6 and TRBJ2-3; D is perhaps TRBD1 (5 bases). V lost 8 bases and J 2 bases, leaving 14 bases between the germline ends. The CDR3 is made up of 14 amino acids. Per germline, CDR1 MNHNY and CDR2 SVGAGI (reference sequence). Here the CDR3 reads CASQQGAFTDTQYF. For the CDR3, the DNA is TGTGCCAGCCAACAAGGGGCCTTCACAGATACGCAGTATTTT.

This clonotype has ten or more counts. The CDR3 protein is CASSPKPQGEGSGELFF. The CDR3, as DNA: TGCGCCAGCAGCCCGAAGCCGCAGGGAGAAGGGTCCGGGGAGCTGTTTTTT. The J gene is TRBJ2-2, the V gene TRBV4-3, with D possibly called TRBD1 or TRBD2 (5 bases each). CDR3 length: 17 amino acids. Trimming took 4 bases from V and 6 from J, leaving 21 bases between them. Germline CDR1 is LGHNA and CDR2 is YSLEER.

Many counts were recorded for this clonotype. This chain uses TRBV20-1 with TRBJ1-1; 7 positions agree with TRBD1. V shed 6 bases and J 5 bases; nucleotides not matched to a gene: 15. Germline V gene data show CDR1 as DFQATT and CDR2 as SNEGSKA (reference sequence). The length of the CDR3 is 15 residues. Here the CDR3 reads CSAPNRVTGITEAFF. The CDR3 region has the DNA TGCAGTGCCCCAAATCGTGTGACAGGGATTACTGAAGCTTTCTTT.